This TCR beta chain was identified in a study of tumor-infiltrating lymphocytes in primary liver carcinoma. A primer in the constant region served to generate TCR beta cDNA from 500 ng of total RNA. Three nested multiplex PCR rounds, a slightly modified ARM-PCR method, built the TCR beta libraries. Rounds one and two of PCR, each of around 11 cycles, were primed with TRBV1-TRBV30 forward primers and a C-beta reverse primer. TCRdb ran MiXCR on the multiplex PCR reads and lists one entry per CDR3 protein. This sample has 75,000 to 90,000 distinct CDR3 sequences, with about three quarters found just once. Co-extraction of both nucleic acids (RNA and DNA) used about 20-34 mg of unsorted bulk tissue. The CDR3 has 14 residues. CDR1 MNHEY and CDR2 SVGAGI come from the germline V gene. Trimming left V 5 bases short and J 8 bases short, with 16 bases between.

The TCR was taken from a man aged 40-50 years with primary liver carcinoma and hepatitis B virus infection. The material sequenced was liver tumor tissue from sampling region 1. The subset is: tumor region T1, superior pole. This sequence joins TRBV6-5 and TRBJ1-3; a weak D match, TRBD1 (5 bases). CDR3 nucleotide sequence: TGTGCCAGCAGTATGACAAGGGACTCATACACCATATATTTT. Translation: CASSMTRDSYTIYF.